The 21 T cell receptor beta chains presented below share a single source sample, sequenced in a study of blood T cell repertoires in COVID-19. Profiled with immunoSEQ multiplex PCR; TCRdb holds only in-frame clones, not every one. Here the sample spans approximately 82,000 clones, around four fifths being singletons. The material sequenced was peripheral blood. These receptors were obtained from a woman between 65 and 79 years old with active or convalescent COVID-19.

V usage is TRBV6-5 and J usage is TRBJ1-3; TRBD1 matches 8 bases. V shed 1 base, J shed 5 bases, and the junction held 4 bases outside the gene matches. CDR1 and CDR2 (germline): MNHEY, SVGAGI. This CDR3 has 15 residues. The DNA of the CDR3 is TGTGCCAGCAGTTACTGGACAGGGCAAAGAAACACCATATATTTT. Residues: CASSYWTGQRNTIYF.

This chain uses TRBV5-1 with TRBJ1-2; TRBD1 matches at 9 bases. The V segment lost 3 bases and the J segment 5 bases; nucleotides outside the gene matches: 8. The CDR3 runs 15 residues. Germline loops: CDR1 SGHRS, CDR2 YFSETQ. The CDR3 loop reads CASSSTGTGSYGYTF. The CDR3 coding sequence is TGCGCCAGCAGCTCCACCGGGACAGGGAGTTATGGCTACACCTTC.

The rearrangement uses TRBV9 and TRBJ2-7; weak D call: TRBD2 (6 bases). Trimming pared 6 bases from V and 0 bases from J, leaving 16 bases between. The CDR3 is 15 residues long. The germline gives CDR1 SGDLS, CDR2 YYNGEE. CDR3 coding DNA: TGTGCCAGCACCGAAGGAGGCGGGGTCTCCTACGAGCAGTACTTC. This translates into CASTEGGGVSYEQYF.

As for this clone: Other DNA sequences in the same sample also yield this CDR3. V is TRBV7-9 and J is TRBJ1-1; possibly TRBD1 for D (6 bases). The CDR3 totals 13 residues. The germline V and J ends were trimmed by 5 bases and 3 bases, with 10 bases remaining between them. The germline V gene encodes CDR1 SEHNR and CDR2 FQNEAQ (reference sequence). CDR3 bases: TGTGCCAGCAGCCTCAAGGGGGACACTGAAGCTTTCTTT. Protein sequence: CASSLKGDTEAFF. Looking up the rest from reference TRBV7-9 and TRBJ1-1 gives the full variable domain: DTGVSQNPRHKITKRGQNVTFRCDPISEHNRLYWYRQTLGQGPEFLTYFQNEAQLEKSRLLSDRFSAERPKGSFSTLEIQRTEQGDSAMYLCASSLKGDTEAFFGQGTRLTVV.

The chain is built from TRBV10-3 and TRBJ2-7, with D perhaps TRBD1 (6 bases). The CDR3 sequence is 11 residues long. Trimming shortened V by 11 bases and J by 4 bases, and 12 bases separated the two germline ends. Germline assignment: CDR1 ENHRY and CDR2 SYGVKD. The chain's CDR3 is CAVRTVYEQYF. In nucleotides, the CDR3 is TGTGCCGTACGGACAGTTTACGAGCAGTACTTC.

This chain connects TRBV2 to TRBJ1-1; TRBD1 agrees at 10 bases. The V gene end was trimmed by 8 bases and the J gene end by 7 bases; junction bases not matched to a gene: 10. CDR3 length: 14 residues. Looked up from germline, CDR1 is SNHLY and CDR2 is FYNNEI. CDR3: CASLPDRGIDEAFF. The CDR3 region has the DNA TGTGCCAGCCTTCCGGACAGGGGGATTGATGAAGCTTTCTTT.

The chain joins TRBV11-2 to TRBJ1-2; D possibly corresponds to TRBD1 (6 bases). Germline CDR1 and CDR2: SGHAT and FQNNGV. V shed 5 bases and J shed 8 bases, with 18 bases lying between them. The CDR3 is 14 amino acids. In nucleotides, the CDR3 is TGTGCCAGCAGCACCTTACAGGGAAGGAGAGGCTACACCTTC. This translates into CASSTLQGRRGYTF.

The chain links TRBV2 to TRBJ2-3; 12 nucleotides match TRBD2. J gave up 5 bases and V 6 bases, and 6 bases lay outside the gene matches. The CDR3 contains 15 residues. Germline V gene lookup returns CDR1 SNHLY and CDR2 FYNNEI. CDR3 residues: CASSPSGGAGDTQYF. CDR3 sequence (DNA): TGTGCCAGCAGCCCTAGCGGGGGGGCAGGAGATACGCAGTATTTT.

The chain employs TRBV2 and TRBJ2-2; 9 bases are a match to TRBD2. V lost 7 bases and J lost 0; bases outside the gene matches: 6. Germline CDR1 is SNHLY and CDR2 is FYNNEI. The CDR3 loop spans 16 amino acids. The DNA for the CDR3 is TGTGCCAGCATACCAGCGGGGGGAACGAACACCGGGGAGCTGTTTTTT. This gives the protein CASIPAGGTNTGELFF.

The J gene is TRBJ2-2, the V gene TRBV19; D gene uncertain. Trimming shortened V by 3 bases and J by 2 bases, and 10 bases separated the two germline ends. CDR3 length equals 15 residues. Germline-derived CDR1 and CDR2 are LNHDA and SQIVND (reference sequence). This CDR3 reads CASSMRGTNTGELFF. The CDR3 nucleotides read TGTGCCAGTAGTATGAGAGGAACCAACACCGGGGAGCTGTTTTTT. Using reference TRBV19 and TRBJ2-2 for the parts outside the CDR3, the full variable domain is DGGITQSPKYLFRKEGQNVTLSCEQNLNHDAMYWYRQDPGQGLRLIYYSQIVNDFQKGDIAEGYSVSREKKESFPLTVTSAQKNPTAFYLCASSMRGTNTGELFFGEGSRLTVL.

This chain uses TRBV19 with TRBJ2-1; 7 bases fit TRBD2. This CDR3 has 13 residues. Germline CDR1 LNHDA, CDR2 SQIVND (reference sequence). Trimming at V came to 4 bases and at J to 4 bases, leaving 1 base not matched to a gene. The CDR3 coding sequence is TGTGCCAGTAGTACTAGCGGATACAATGAGCAGTTCTTC. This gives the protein CASSTSGYNEQFF. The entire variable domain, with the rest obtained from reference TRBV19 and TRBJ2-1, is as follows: DGGITQSPKYLFRKEGQNVTLSCEQNLNHDAMYWYRQDPGQGLRLIYYSQIVNDFQKGDIAEGYSVSREKKESFPLTVTSAQKNPTAFYLCASSTSGYNEQFFGPGTRLTVL.

The CDR3 DNA follows: TGTGCCACCAGCAGAGATTCCGGACAGCAAGAGACCCAGTACTTC. Residues: CATSRDSGQQETQYF. The J gene is TRBJ2-5, the V gene TRBV15, with a weak D call TRBD1 (6 bases). CDR1 is LNHNV and CDR2 is YYDKDF in the germline V gene (reference sequence). CDR3 size: 15 residues. The germline V and J ends were trimmed by 0 bases and 2 bases, with 10 bases remaining between them.

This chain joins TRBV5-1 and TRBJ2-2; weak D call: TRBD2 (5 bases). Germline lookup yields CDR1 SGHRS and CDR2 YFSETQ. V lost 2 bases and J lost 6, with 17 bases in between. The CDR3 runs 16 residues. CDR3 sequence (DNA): TGCGCCAGCAGCTTCGACCCCGGGATCTATGCCGGGGAGCTGTTTTTT. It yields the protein CASSFDPGIYAGELFF.

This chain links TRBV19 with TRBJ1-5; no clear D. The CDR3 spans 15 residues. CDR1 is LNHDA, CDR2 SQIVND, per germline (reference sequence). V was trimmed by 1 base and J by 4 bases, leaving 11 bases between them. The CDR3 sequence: CASSIVRSGNQPQHF. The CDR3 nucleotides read TGTGCCAGTAGTATAGTGAGGAGCGGTAATCAGCCCCAGCATTTT.

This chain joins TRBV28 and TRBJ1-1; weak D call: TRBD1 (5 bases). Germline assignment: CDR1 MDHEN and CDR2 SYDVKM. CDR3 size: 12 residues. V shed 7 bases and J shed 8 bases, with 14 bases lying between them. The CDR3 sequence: CASIPRAGEAFF. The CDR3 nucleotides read TGTGCCAGCATTCCCCGGGCAGGGGAAGCTTTCTTT.

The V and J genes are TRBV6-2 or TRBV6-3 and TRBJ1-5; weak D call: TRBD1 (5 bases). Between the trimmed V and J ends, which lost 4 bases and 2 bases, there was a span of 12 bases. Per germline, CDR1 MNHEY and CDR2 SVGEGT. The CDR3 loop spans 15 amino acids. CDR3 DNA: TGTGCCAGCAGTTGGGGCGGGGTAGGCAATCAGCCCCAGCATTTT. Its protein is CASSWGGVGNQPQHF.

The DNA of the CDR3 is TGTGCCAGCAGCAGCGGACTAGCGGGGTTCCCCGAGCAGTACTTC. This encodes CASSSGLAGFPEQYF. This chain links TRBV28 with TRBJ2-7; 12 nucleotides agree with TRBD2. This CDR3 contains 15 residues. J was trimmed by 6 bases and V by 6 bases; bases with no gene match: 9. Germline assignment: CDR1 MDHEN and CDR2 SYDVKM. The full variable domain, with the rest looked up from reference TRBV28 and TRBJ2-7, is DVKVTQSSRYLVKRTGEKVFLECVQDMDHENMFWYRQDPGLGLRLIYFSYDVKMKEKGDIPEGYSVSREKKERFSLILESASTNQTSMYLCASSSGLAGFPEQYFGPGTRLTVT.

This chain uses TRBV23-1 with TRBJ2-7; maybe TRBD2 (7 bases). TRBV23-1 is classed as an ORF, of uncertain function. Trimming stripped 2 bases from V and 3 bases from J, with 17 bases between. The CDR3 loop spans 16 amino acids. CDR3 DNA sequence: TGCGCCAGCAGTCAAACCCACAAGGGGGGGGGCTACGAGCAGTACTTC. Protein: CASSQTHKGGGYEQYF.

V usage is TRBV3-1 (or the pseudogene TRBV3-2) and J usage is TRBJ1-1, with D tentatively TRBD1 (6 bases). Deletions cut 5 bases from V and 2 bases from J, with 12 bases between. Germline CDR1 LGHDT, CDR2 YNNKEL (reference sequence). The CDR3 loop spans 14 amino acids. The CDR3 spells CASSVQGYNTEAFF. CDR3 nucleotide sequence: TGTGCCAGCAGCGTACAGGGTTACAACACTGAAGCTTTCTTT.

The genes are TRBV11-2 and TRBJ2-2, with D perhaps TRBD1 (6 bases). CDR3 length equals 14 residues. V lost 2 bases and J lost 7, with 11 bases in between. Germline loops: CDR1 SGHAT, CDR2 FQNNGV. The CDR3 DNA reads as TGTGCCAGCAGCTTAATCAGGGGAATCGGGGAGCTGTTTTTT. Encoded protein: CASSLIRGIGELFF.

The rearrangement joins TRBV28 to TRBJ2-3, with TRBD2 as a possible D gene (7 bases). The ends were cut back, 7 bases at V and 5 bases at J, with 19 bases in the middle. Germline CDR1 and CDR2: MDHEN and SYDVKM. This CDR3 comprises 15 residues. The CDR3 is CASTPSGGLGDTQYF. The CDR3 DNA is TGTGCCAGCACCCCCTCGGGGGGCCTTGGAGATACGCAGTATTTT.